Listed below are T cell receptor beta chains from one sample, sequenced in a study of vaccination effects on CD4 cells after COVID-19. Their antigen targets remain unknown. Repertoires were generated with immunoSEQ multiplex PCR, while TCRdb's copy carries only in-frame clones and drops some. The profile covers under 70,000 clones, with 76% appearing a single time and approximately 5% taken by the ten largest. The sequencing used CD4+ T cells from PBMCs cultured with HIV peptides, collected before COVID-19 vaccination. These receptors originate from a human donor who had a prior SARS-CoV-2 infection. Each CDR3 is given with its conserved first and last residue. Clone size is shown for a subset of rows, as once, few, many or a class of expanded clone.

j_call clone_size v_call cdr3_aa
TRBJ2-2 NA TRBV7-9 CASSFIAGVGELFF
TRBJ2-2 NA TRBV18 CASSPLTGGSNTGELFF
TRBJ2-7 NA TRBV5-1 CASSLGLAGVYEQYF
TRBJ1-2 NA TRBV19 CASSNGYYGYTF
TRBJ1-2 NA TRBV6-5 CASRLRDRDVGYTF
TRBJ1-2 NA TRBV3-1/TRBV3-2 CASSQRRMWGATNYGYTF
TRBJ2-5 NA TRBV3-1/TRBV3-2 CASSQGTGVQETQYF
TRBJ2-1 few TRBV4-2 CASSQDRGGGLNNEQFF
TRBJ2-3 NA TRBV18 CASSPPSGKADTQYF
TRBJ2-7 once TRBV30 CAWSVLGGGSQQYF
TRBJ1-6 NA TRBV4-3 CASSQDQGRGRSPLHF
TRBJ2-4 NA TRBV5-1 CASSLSGDRYDIQYF
TRBJ2-1 NA TRBV7-8 CASSRFGTSGNYNEQFF
TRBJ2-5 once TRBV19 CASRKSPMGTQYF
TRBJ2-1 NA TRBV7-3 CASSLNWGHSYNEQFF
TRBJ2-7 NA TRBV12-3/TRBV12-4 CVPPGLHYEQYF
TRBJ1-2 NA TRBV11-2 CASSSNGRNYGYTF
TRBJ1-6 NA TRBV11-2 CASRQRTGSNSPLHF
TRBJ2-7 NA TRBV6-2/TRBV6-3 CASRLAGGSYEQYF
TRBJ2-5 NA TRBV20-1 CSAPALKTQYF
TRBJ2-3 NA TRBV3-1/TRBV3-2 CASSHLTSGSLSSTDTQYF
TRBJ1-1 NA TRBV29-1 CSVDGRTSMNTEAFF
TRBJ2-1 NA TRBV4-2 CASSQVSGPGLAGSNEQFF
TRBJ2-3 NA TRBV11-3 CASSLFRQDTQYF
TRBJ2-3 NA TRBV9 CASTRISTDTQYF
TRBJ2-7 NA TRBV5-1 CASSLDVGSGYEQYF
TRBJ1-4 NA TRBV15 CATSRVYLEVNEKLFF
TRBJ2-5 NA TRBV10-3 CAIRDQGGRETQYF
TRBJ2-7 NA TRBV18 CASSPLLRGSYEQYF
TRBJ1-2 NA TRBV27 CASSLQGRGGYTF
TRBJ2-1 once TRBV6-1 CASSEQTAEGEQFF
TRBJ2-1 NA TRBV6-1 CASSDVGVAGNEQFF
TRBJ2-5 few TRBV30 CAWSSGSETQYF
TRBJ1-1 NA TRBV9 CASSVWTGNTEAFF
TRBJ2-5 NA TRBV18 CASSPGLQETQYF
TRBJ2-7 NA TRBV7-2 CASSLISEKQYF
TRBJ2-2 NA TRBV4-2 CASSQDPGWAGELFF
TRBJ1-6 NA TRBV27 CASKLGAGGNSPLHF
TRBJ2-7 NA TRBV18 CASSAGTANYEQYF
TRBJ2-5 NA TRBV5-1 CASSLATAGRGETQYF
TRBJ2-5 NA TRBV5-4 CASSLEAGIQETQYF
TRBJ2-1 few TRBV5-1 CASSLVGTSRNEQFF
TRBJ1-1 NA TRBV4-3 CASSPRGLNTEAFF
TRBJ1-2 NA TRBV2 CASSAFWDANYGYTF
TRBJ1-1 NA TRBV14 CASSGAGGSDTEAFF
TRBJ2-1 NA TRBV24-1 CATSDGGGVDNEQFF
TRBJ2-1 NA TRBV11-2 CASSLSRNNEQFF
TRBJ2-7 NA TRBV18 CASSPSGNADEQYF
TRBJ2-3 NA TRBV6-5 CASTGGGHLDTQYF
TRBJ1-2 once TRBV11-2 CASSLAGTNYGYTF
TRBJ2-7 NA TRBV11-2 CASSLEWTHSYEQYF
TRBJ2-7 NA TRBV30 CAWDQGGYEQYF